This T cell receptor (beta chain) derives from a study of shared clonotypes between healthy human individuals. Per germline, CDR1 SQVTM and CDR2 ANQGSEA. V shed 2 bases and J shed 6 bases, with 20 bases lying between them. This CDR3 has 15 residues. The repertoire was sequenced with immunoSEQ multiplex PCR; TCRdb's copy has only in-frame clones and lacks some. The sample has about 480,000 clones, 70% to 80% seen once; the top ten hold roughly 13%. This TCR derives from a woman between 40 and 55 years old in good health. Some clones in this sample may be carry-over from other donors' samples. The sample consisted of PBMCs. The chain carries TRBV29-1 and TRBJ2-7; tentatively, D is TRBD2 (6 bases). The CDR3 DNA follows: TGCAGCGTTGAATTAACGGGAGCGAGAGTCGGCGAGCAGTACTTC. It translates to CSVELTGARVGEQYF.